This TCR beta chain was captured in a study of beta chain features in type 1 diabetes. Study outcomes and limitations: Moderate yet significant TCRB CDR3 shortening was seen in Type 1 diabetes patients in all four CD4+ subsets.

This clone was counted only a few times. What it recognizes is unknown. Germline lookup yields CDR1 SEHNR and CDR2 FQNEAQ (reference sequence). This CDR3 contains 12 residues. V dropped 6 bases and J dropped 0 bases, with 5 bases sitting between them. Expressed TCRB transcripts were sequenced because the isolated RNA had all been reverse transcribed beforehand. Repertoires were generated with immunoSEQ multiplex PCR, while TCRdb's copy carries only in-frame clones and drops some. The table shows approximately 120,000 clones, with approximately 15% occurring only once. The specimen was central memory CD4+ T cells from blood. The gene calls are TRBV7-9 and TRBJ1-1; the D is unclear. This clonotype originated in a man aged 18 to 30 with type 1 diabetes. The CDR3 DNA reads TGTGCCAGCAGGCTGATGAACACTGAAGCTTTCTTT. As protein: CASRLMNTEAFF.